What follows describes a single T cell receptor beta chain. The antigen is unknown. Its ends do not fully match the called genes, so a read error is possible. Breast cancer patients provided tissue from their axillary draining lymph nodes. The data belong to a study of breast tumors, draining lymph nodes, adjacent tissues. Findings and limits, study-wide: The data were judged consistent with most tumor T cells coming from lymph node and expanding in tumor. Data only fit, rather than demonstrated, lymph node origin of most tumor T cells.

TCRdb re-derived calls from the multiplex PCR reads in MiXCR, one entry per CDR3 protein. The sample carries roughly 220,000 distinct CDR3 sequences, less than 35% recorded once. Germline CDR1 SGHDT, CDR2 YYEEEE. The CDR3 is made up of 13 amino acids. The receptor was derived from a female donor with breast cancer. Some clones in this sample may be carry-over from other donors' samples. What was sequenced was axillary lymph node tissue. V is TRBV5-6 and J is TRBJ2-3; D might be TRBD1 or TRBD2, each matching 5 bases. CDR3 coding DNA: TGTACCAGCAGCTTGGTGGGGGCAGATACGCAGTATTTT. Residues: CTSSLVGADTQYF. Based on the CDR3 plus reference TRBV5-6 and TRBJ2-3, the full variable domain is DAGVTQSPTHLIKTRGQQVTLRCSPKSGHDTVSWYQQALGQGPQFIFQYYEEEERQRGNFPDRFSGHQFPNYSSELNVNALLLGDSALYLCTSSLVGADTQYFGPGTRLTVL.